This T cell receptor beta chain was observed in a study of shared clonotypes between healthy human individuals. The V gene lost 1 base and the J gene lost 8 bases, with 18 bases spanning the gap. Germline assignment: CDR1 LGHNA and CDR2 YNFKEQ. This CDR3 comprises 16 residues. The data were produced by immunoSEQ multiplex PCR, yet TCRdb's version contains in-frame clones alone and is incomplete. Seen here are under 600,000 clones, roughly 95% observed once, and the top ten hold under 0.065%. As regards this clone: The antigen is undetermined.

Study-wide findings and caveats: Sampling was confined to blood; repertoires within tissues likely differ. The study drew on few donors, limiting represented genetic and exposure-history diversity.

The gene calls are TRBV4-2 and TRBJ2-4; tentatively, D is TRBD2 (6 bases). Specimen: naive CD4+ T cells sorted from blood. Noted subset: CD45RA+ positively selected. This TCR derives from a woman aged 30 to 39 in good health. CDR3 nucleotides: TGTGCCAGCAGCCAAGGGGGAGGATCCGAGGGAGACATTCAGTACTTC. Translated: CASSQGGGSEGDIQYF.